This T cell receptor (beta chain) was retrieved from a study of blood T cells in healthy people across ages. Study-level points and caveats: PBMC samples, being unsorted, prevented any conclusive comparison of naive and antigen-experienced cells. Naive CD4+ cell counts and diversity both ran higher in long-lived than in aged donors.

As to this clonotype: Its antigen is unknown. This may be a read error: a much more frequent sequence differs by one nucleotide.

V dropped 1 base and J dropped 6; count of bases not matched to a gene: 5. CDR3 length: 16 residues. Looked up from germline, CDR1 is KGHDR and CDR2 is SFDVKD. A second about 7 to 11 cycle PCR used barcoded and J-beta primers. Each sample provided no less than 3 million CDR3-containing paired-end reads. TCRdb re-derived calls from the 5' RACE reads in MiXCR, one entry per CDR3 protein. The table records some 710,000 distinct CDR3 sequences, more than 35% of them present only once. Russia was home to the donors, healthy Caucasian individuals aged about 6 to 90. Sequencing was performed on blood. The receptor's source is a man older than 75 in good health. The chain uses TRBV24-1 and TRBJ2-1; 10 positions agree with TRBD2. CDR3 region: CATSDLGLAEGNEQFF. The DNA for the CDR3 is TGTGCCACCAGTGATTTAGGACTAGCGGAAGGCAATGAGCAGTTCTTC.